This entry concerns a single TCR beta chain. The antigen remains unidentified. The data derive from a study of monozygotic twins with inflammatory bowel disease. The CDR3 has 16 residues. Germline CDR1 is SGHAT and CDR2 is FQNNGV. The study, taken as a whole, reports: Other individuals had fewer clonotypes in common with IBD patients than with healthy twins, especially with disease activity.

The template-switching step introduced UMIs that carried a 6-nucleotide sample barcode. TCRdb processed the 5' RACE reads again and assigns one entry to each CDR3 protein, with no DNA. The sample features about 440,000 distinct CDR3 sequences, with 2% to 2.5% in its top ten. This clonotype was sampled from a human donor with ulcerative colitis or Crohn's disease, or a healthy co-twin of an affected twin (not recorded which). The sequenced sample was blood. The chain carries TRBV11-2 and TRBJ2-3; checking the TCRdb D call of TRBD2 is not possible without DNA. This chain's CDR3 is CASSPWTSGSTDTQYF.